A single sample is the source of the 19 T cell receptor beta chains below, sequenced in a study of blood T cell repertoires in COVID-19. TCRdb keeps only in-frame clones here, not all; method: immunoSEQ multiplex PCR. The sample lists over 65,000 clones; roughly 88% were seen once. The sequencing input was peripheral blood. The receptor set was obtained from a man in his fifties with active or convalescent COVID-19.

The CDR3 sequence: CASSPGAGKYTQYF. CDR3 coding DNA: TGTGCCAGCTCACCAGGCGCCGGGAAATATACGCAGTATTTT. This sequence joins TRBV18 and TRBJ2-3, with a weak D call TRBD2 (5 bases). The germline V and J ends were trimmed by 2 bases and 7 bases, with 13 bases remaining between them. The length of the CDR3 is 14 residues. Germline CDR1 reads KGHSH; CDR2 reads LQKENI.

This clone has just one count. The CDR3 DNA is TGTGCCAGCAGCGTGGGGGGGAGCACAGATACGCAGTATTTT. Its translation is CASSVGGSTDTQYF. This rearrangement joins TRBV9 to TRBJ2-3; 7 bases agree with TRBD2. Germline values: CDR1 SGDLS, CDR2 YYNGEE. After removal of 2 bases from V and 0 bases from J, the junction contained 0 bases not matched to a gene. This CDR3 has 14 residues.

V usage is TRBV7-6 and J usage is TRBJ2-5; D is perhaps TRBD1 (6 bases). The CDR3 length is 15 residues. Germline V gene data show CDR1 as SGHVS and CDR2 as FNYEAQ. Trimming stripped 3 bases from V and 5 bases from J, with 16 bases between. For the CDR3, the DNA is TGTGCCAGCAGCTTTTTCCCAGGGGTGGGGGAGACCCAGTACTTC. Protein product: CASSFFPGVGETQYF.

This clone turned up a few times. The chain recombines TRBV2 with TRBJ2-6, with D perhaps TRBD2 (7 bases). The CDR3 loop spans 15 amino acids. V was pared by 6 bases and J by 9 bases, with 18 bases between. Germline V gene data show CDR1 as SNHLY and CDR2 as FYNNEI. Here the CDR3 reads CASSQSTGLGNVLTF. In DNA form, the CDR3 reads TGTGCCAGCAGCCAATCGACAGGACTAGGCAACGTCCTGACTTTC. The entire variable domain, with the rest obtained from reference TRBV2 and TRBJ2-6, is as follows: EPEVTQTPSHQVTQMGQEVILRCVPISNHLYFYWYRQILGQKVEFLVSFYNNEISEKSEIFDDQFSVERPDGSNFTLKIRSTKLEDSAMYFCASSQSTGLGNVLTFGAGSRLTVL.

The CDR3 reads CASSAGLSTDTQYF. The DNA for the CDR3 is TGTGCCAGCAGCGCGGGACTTAGCACAGATACGCAGTATTTT. This chain links TRBV7-2 with TRBJ2-3, with D maybe TRBD2 (6 bases). Germline lookup yields CDR1 SGHTA and CDR2 FQGNSA. The ends were cut back, 5 bases at V and 0 bases at J, with 9 bases in the middle. CDR3 length: 14 residues.

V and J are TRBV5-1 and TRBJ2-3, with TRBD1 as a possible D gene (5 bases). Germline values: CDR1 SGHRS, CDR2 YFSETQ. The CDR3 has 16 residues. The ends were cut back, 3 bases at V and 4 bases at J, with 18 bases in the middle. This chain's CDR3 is CASSSSPQGPPDTQYF. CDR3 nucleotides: TGCGCCAGCAGCTCCTCTCCCCAGGGTCCCCCAGATACGCAGTATTTT.

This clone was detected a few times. CDR3: CASSFGTGGTYEQYF. The CDR3, as DNA: TGCGCCAGCAGCTTCGGGACAGGGGGTACCTACGAGCAGTACTTC. The genes are TRBV5-1 and TRBJ2-7; 11 bases agree with TRBD1. CDR3 length equals 15 residues. Trimming at V came to 2 bases and at J to 2 bases, leaving 3 bases not matched to a gene. CDR1 and CDR2 (germline): SGHRS, YFSETQ.

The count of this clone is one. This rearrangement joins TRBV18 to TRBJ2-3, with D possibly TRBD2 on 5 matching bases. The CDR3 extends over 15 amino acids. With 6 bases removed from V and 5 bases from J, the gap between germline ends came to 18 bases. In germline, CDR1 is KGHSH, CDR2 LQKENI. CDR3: CASSHRKVEGDTQYF. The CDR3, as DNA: TGTGCCAGCTCCCACCGGAAAGTTGAGGGAGATACGCAGTATTTT.

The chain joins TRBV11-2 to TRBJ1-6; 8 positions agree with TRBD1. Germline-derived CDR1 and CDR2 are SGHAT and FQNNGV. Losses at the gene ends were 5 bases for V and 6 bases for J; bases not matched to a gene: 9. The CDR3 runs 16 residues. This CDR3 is CASSLRGPLGNSPLHF. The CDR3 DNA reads TGTGCCAGCAGCCTCAGGGGGCCCTTAGGTAATTCACCCCTCCACTTT.

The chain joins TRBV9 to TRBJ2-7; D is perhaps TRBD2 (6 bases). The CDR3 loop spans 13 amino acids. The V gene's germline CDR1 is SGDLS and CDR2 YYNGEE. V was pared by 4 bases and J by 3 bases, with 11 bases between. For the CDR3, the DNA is TGTGCCAGCAGCCGGGACTCCAACTACGAGCAGTACTTC. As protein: CASSRDSNYEQYF.

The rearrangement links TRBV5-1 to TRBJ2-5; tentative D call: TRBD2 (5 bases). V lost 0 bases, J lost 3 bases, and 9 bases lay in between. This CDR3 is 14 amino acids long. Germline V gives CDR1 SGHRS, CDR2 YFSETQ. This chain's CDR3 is CASSLAGVEETQYF. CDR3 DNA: TGCGCCAGCAGCTTGGCCGGGGTCGAAGAGACCCAGTACTTC.

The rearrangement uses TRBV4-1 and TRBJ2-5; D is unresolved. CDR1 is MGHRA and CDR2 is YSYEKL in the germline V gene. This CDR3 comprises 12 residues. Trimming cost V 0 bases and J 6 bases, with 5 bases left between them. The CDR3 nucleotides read TGCGCCAGCAGCCAAGATATAAAGACCCAGTACTTC. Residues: CASSQDIKTQYF.

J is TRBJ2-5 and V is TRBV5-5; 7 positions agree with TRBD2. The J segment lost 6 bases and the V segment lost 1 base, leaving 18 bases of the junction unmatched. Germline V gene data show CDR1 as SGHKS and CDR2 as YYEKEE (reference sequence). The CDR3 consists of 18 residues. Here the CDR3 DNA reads TGTGCCAGCAGCTTGAATCCCCAGACCCGGGAGGCCGGGAAGACCCAGTACTTC. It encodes CASSLNPQTREAGKTQYF. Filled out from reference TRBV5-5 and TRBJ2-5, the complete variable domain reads DAGVTQSPTHLIKTRGQQVTLRCSPISGHKSVSWYQQVLGQGPQFIFQYYEKEERGRGNFPDRFSARQFPNYSSELNVNALLLGDSALYLCASSLNPQTREAGKTQYFGPGTRLLVL.

CDR3 sequence reads: CASSPAGSGNTIYF. The CDR3 bases are TGTGCCAGCAGCCCTGCGGGCTCTGGAAACACCATATATTTT. The rearrangement joins TRBV3-1 (or the pseudogene TRBV3-2) to TRBJ1-3; unclear D gene. The ends were cut back, 4 bases at V and 0 bases at J, with 7 bases in the middle. Germline lookup yields CDR1 LGHDT and CDR2 YNNKEL (reference sequence). This CDR3 is built from 14 residues.

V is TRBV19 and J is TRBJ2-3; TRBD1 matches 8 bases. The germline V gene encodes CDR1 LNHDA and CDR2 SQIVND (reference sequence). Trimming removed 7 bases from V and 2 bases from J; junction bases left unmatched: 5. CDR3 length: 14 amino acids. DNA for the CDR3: TGTGCCAGTAAAGGGACAGGTAACACAGATACGCAGTATTTT. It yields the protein CASKGTGNTDTQYF.

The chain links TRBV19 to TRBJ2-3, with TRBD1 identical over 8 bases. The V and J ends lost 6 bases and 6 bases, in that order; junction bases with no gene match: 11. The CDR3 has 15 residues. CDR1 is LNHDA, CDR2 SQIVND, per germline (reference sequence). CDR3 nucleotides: TGTGCCAGTAGGGGCGACAGGGGACCTCAGGATACGCAGTATTTT. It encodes CASRGDRGPQDTQYF. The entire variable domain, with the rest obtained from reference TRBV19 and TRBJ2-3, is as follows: DGGITQSPKYLFRKEGQNVTLSCEQNLNHDAMYWYRQDPGQGLRLIYYSQIVNDFQKGDIAEGYSVSREKKESFPLTVTSAQKNPTAFYLCASRGDRGPQDTQYFGPGTRLTVL.

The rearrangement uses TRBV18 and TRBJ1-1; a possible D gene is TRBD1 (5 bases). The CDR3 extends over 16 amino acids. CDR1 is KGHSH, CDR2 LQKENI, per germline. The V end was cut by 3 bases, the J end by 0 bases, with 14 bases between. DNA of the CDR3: TGTGCCAGCTCACCCTTGACAGCCACTATGAACACTGAAGCTTTCTTT. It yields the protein CASSPLTATMNTEAFF.

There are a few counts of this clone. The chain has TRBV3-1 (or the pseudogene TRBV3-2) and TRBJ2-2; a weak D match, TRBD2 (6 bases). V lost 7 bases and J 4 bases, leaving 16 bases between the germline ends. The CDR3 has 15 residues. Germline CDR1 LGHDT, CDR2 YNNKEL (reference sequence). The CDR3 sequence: CASKLGSTSTGELFF. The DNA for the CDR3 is TGTGCCAGCAAGCTCGGGAGTACGAGCACCGGGGAGCTGTTTTTT.

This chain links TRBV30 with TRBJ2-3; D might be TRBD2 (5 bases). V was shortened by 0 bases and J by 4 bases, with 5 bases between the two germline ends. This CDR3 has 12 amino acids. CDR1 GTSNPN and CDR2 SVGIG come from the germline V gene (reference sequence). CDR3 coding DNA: TGTGCCTGGAGTGTAGCGGCAGATACGCAGTATTTT. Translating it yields CAWSVAADTQYF.